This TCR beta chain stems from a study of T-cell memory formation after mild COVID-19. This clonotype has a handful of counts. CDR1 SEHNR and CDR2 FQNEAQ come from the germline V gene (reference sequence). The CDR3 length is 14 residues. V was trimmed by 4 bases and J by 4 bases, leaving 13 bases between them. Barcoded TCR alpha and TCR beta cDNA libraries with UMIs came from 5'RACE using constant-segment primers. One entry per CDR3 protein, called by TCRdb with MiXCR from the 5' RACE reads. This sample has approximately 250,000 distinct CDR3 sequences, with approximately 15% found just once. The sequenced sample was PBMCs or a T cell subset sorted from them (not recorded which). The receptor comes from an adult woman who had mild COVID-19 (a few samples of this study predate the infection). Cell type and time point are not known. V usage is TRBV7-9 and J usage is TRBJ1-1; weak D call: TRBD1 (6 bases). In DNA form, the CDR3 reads TGTGCCAGCAGCTCTACAGGGTCGGGCACTGAAGCTTTCTTT. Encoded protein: CASSSTGSGTEAFF. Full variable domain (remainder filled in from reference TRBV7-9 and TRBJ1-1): DTGVSQNPRHKITKRGQNVTFRCDPISEHNRLYWYRQTLGQGPEFLTYFQNEAQLEKSRLLSDRFSAERPKGSFSTLEIQRTEQGDSAMYLCASSSTGSGTEAFFGQGTRLTVV.